The 2 T cell receptor beta chains below come from one sample, sequenced in a study of T cell repertoires in cytomegalovirus infection. Each CDR3 protein is one row after TCRdb ran MiXCR on the reads. The repertoire consists of more than 85,000 distinct CDR3 sequences, with more than 20% occurring once and the leading ten covering around 40%. Sequencing was carried out using CD8+ T cells from PBMCs. These receptors were taken from a human donor in good health (CMV status not recorded). Some clones in this sample may be carry-over from other donors' samples.

This clonotype has more than one count but fewer than ten. This rearrangement joins TRBV5-1 to TRBJ2-1; D is undetermined. This CDR3 comprises 11 residues. The germline V gene encodes CDR1 SGHRS and CDR2 YFSETQ. Trimming shortened V by 5 bases and J by 10 bases, and 10 bases separated the two germline ends. The CDR3 sequence is CASRGLWEQFF. CDR3 in DNA: TGCGCCAGCAGGGGCCTATGGGAGCAGTTCTTC. The full variable domain, with the rest looked up from reference TRBV5-1 and TRBJ2-1, is KAGVTQTPRYLIKTRGQQVTLSCSPISGHRSVSWYQQTPGQGLQFLFEYFSETQRNKGNFPGRFSGRQFSNSRSEMNVSTLELGDSALYLCASRGLWEQFFGPGTRLTVL.

This clonotype was detected a few times. The J gene is TRBJ2-3, the V gene TRBV7-2; TRBD2 aligns across 7 bases. From germline, CDR1 is SGHTA and CDR2 FQGNSA. This CDR3 has 18 amino acids. The junction had 14 bases not matched to a gene; V was cut back by 2 bases and J by 3 bases. The CDR3 protein is CASSLSFSGGGRTDTQYF. The DNA of the CDR3 is TGTGCCAGCAGCTTAAGTTTTAGTGGGGGAGGGCGGACAGATACGCAGTATTTT. Full variable domain (missing parts from reference TRBV7-2 and TRBJ2-3): GAGVSQSPSNKVTEKGKDVELRCDPISGHTALYWYRQSLGQGLEFLIYFQGNSAPDKSGLPSDRFSAERTGGSVSTLTIQRTQQEDSAVYLCASSLSFSGGGRTDTQYFGPGTRLTVL.